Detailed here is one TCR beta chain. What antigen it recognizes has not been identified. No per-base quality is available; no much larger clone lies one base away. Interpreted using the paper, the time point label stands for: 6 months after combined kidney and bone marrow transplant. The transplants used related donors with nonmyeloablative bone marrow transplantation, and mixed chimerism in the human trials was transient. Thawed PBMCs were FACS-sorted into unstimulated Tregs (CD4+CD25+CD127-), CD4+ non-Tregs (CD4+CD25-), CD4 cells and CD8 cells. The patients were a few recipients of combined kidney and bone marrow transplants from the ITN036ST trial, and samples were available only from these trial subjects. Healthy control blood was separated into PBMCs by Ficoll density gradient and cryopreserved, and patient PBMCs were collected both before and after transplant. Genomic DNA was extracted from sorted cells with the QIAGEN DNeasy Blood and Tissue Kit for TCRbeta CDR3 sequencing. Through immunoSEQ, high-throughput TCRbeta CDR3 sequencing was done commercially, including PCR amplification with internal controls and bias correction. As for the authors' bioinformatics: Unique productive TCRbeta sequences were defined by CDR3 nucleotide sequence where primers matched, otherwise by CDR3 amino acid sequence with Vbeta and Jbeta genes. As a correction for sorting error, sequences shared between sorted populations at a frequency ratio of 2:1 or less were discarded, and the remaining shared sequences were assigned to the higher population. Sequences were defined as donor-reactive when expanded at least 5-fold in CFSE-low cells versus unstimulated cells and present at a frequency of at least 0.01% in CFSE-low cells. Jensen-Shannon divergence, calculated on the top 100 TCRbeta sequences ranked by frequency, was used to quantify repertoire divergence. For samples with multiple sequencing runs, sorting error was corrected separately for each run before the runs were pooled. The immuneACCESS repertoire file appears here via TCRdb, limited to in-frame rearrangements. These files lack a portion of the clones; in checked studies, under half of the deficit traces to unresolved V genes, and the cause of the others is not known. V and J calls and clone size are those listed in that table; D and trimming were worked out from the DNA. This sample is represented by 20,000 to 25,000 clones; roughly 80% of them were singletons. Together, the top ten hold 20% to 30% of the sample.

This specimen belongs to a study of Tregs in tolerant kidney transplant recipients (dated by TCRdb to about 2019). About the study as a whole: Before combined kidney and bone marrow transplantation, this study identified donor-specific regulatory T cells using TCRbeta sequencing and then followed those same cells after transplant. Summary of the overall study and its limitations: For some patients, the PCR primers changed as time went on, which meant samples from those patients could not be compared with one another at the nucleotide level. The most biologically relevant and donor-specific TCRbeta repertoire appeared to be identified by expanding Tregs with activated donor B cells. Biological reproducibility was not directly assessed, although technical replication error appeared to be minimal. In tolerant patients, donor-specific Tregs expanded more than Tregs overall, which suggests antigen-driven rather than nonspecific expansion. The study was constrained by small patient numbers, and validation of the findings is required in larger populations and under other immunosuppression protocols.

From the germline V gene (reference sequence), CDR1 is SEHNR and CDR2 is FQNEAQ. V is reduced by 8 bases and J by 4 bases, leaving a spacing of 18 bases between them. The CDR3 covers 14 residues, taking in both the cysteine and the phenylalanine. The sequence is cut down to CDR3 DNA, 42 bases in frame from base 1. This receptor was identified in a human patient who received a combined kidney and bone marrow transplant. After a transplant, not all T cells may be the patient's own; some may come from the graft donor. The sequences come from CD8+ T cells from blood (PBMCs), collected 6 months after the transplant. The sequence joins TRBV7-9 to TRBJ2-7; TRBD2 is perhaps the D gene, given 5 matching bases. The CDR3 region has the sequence CASSRDWERYEQYF. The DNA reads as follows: TGTGCCAGCTCCCGGGATTGGGAGCGATACGAGCAGTACTTC.